Each of the 20 T cell receptor beta chains below was sequenced from the same sample in a study of cytomegalovirus exposure and HLA in healthy donors. Amplification used 60 Vbeta primers and 13 Jbeta primers. Only in-frame clones appear in the TCRdb table, and some are missing; sequencing was by immunoSEQ multiplex PCR. The table has about 190,000 clones, approximately 81% seen once. Sequenced sample: PBMCs. All receptors derive from a middle-aged man in good health and CMV-seronegative.

The V call is TRBV20-1, the J call TRBJ1-2; the match to TRBD1 covers 8 bases. Germline V gene lookup returns CDR1 DFQATT and CDR2 SNEGSKA (reference sequence). CDR3 length: 11 residues. Here the CDR3 DNA reads TGCAGCTCCCAGGGGGCGCTGGGCTACACCTTC. As protein: CSSQGALGYTF.

The chain carries TRBV7-2 and TRBJ2-1; D is perhaps TRBD2 (6 bases). The CDR3 sequence is 15 residues long. The germline V gene has CDR1 SGHTA and CDR2 FQGNSA. Trimming took off 2 bases at V and 0 bases at J, with 8 bases between the two ends. CDR3 nucleotides: TGTGCCAGCAGCTTACTAGCGAGCTCCTACAATGAGCAGTTCTTC. Amino acids: CASSLLASSYNEQFF.

V and J are TRBV6-1 and TRBJ1-6, with no clear D. Trimming shortened V by 6 bases and J by 7 bases, and 7 bases separated the two germline ends. Germline-derived CDR1 and CDR2 are MNHNS and SASEGT. There are 12 residues in the CDR3. The CDR3 loop reads CASSLSNSPLHF. The CDR3 DNA is TGTGCCAGCAGCCTATCAAATTCACCCCTCCACTTT.

This rearrangement joins TRBV11-2 to TRBJ1-2; 7 nucleotides align to TRBD1. The CDR3 is 15 residues long. V shed 3 bases and J 2 bases; nucleotides not matched to a gene: 6. In germline, CDR1 is SGHAT, CDR2 FQNNGV. CDR3 loop: CASSFRQGSNYGYTF. The CDR3 region has the DNA TGTGCCAGCAGCTTTAGACAGGGATCGAACTATGGCTACACCTTC.

This sequence joins TRBV19 and TRBJ2-7, with 7 bases lining up with TRBD1. Germline assignment: CDR1 LNHDA and CDR2 SQIVND (reference sequence). The CDR3 covers 14 residues. V gave up 7 bases and J gave up 4 bases; unmatched junction bases: 10. This CDR3 is CASTPSGQAYEQYF. CDR3 nucleotides: TGTGCCAGTACCCCCTCCGGACAGGCATACGAGCAGTACTTC.

CDR3 sequence reads: CASSVGGAPDTQYF. CDR3 sequence (DNA): TGTGCCAGCAGCGTGGGGGGGGCCCCAGATACGCAGTATTTT. The chain carries TRBV9 and TRBJ2-3, with D perhaps TRBD2 (7 bases). Germline CDR1 and CDR2: SGDLS and YYNGEE. V lost 2 bases and J 4 bases, leaving 11 bases between the germline ends. The CDR3 is 14 residues long.

This chain uses TRBV28 with TRBJ2-3; 12 positions agree with TRBD2. With V trimmed by 6 bases and J by 3 bases, 4 bases remained unmatched. The CDR3 runs to 15 residues. Germline lookup yields CDR1 MDHEN and CDR2 SYDVKM. The CDR3 sequence: CASRPGTSGTDTQYF. CDR3 bases: TGTGCCAGCAGACCCGGGACTAGCGGGACAGATACGCAGTATTTT.

J is TRBJ1-1 and V is TRBV9; no firm D call. CDR1 is SGDLS and CDR2 is YYNGEE in the germline V gene. The CDR3 runs to 14 residues. The V end lost 0 bases, the J end lost 4 bases, and 10 bases lay between the germline ends. Here the CDR3 DNA reads TGTGCCAGCAGCGTAGTGGGTGCGGGCACTGAAGCTTTCTTT. Residues: CASSVVGAGTEAFF.

In its sample, this clone was seen once. The chain joins TRBV29-1 to TRBJ2-3; 9 nucleotides agree with TRBD2. Unmatched junction bases numbered 5, after V lost 3 bases and J lost 4 bases. The germline CDR1 and CDR2 sequences are SQVTM and ANQGSEA. The CDR3 length is 14 residues. CDR3 loop: CSVEGRGGPDTQYF. The CDR3 DNA is TGCAGCGTTGAGGGGCGGGGGGGCCCAGATACGCAGTATTTT.

The chain joins TRBV4-1 to TRBJ1-1, with a possible D match to TRBD1 (6 bases). Germline CDR1 is MGHRA and CDR2 is YSYEKL. V lost 4 bases and J 1 base, leaving 10 bases between the germline ends. This CDR3 has 14 residues. CDR3 residues: CASSRTGRNTEAFF. CDR3 sequence (DNA): TGCGCCAGCAGCCGTACAGGGAGGAACACTGAAGCTTTCTTT.

This rearrangement joins TRBV4-2 to TRBJ2-2; TRBD2 aligns across 9 bases. Trimming took 2 bases from V and 3 from J; bases not matched to a gene: 1. Germline CDR1 LGHNA, CDR2 YNFKEQ. This CDR3 spans 15 amino acids. CDR3 coding DNA: TGTGCCAGCAGCCAACAGCGGGGGGACACCGGGGAGCTGTTTTTT. It codes for CASSQQRGDTGELFF.

This clone was recorded a few times. J is TRBJ1-2 and V is TRBV5-1; 7 nucleotides line up with TRBD1. Germline V CDR1 and CDR2: SGHRS, YFSETQ. The CDR3 has 14 amino acids. V trimming: 2 bases; J trimming: 2 bases; junction bases outside the gene matches: 3. CDR3 sequence reads: CASSFSTGNYGYTF. CDR3 in DNA: TGCGCCAGCAGCTTTTCGACAGGGAACTATGGCTACACCTTC.

The chain uses TRBV20-1 and TRBJ1-1; 7 nucleotides agree with TRBD1. Unmatched junction bases numbered 2, after V lost 6 bases and J lost 4 bases. The CDR3 has 11 residues. Germline lookup yields CDR1 DFQATT and CDR2 SNEGSKA (reference sequence). The CDR3 loop reads CSARDSTEAFF. Written as DNA, the CDR3 is TGCAGTGCCCGGGACAGCACTGAAGCTTTCTTT.

In nucleotides, the CDR3 is TGTGCCAGCAGCTCCAGGGGGAGAACCACCATATATTTT. Amino acid sequence: CASSSRGRTTIYF. The chain employs TRBV5-4 and TRBJ1-3, with TRBD1 matching 7 bases. V was pared by 3 bases and J by 9 bases, with 6 bases of the junction left unmatched. The CDR3 contains 13 residues. CDR1 is SGHNT and CDR2 is YYREEE in the germline V gene (reference sequence).

The chain uses TRBV5-1 and TRBJ2-5; no clear D gene. Germline V gene data show CDR1 as SGHRS and CDR2 as YFSETQ. This CDR3 has 12 amino acids. Trimming took off 3 bases at V and 2 bases at J, with 5 bases between the two ends. Here the CDR3 DNA reads TGCGCCAGCAGCTCTCTTCAAGAGACCCAGTACTTC. Residues: CASSSLQETQYF.

The chain couples TRBV15 to TRBJ1-3, with a tentative D call TRBD1 (5 bases). Trimming shortened V by 0 bases and J by 4 bases, and 10 bases separated the two germline ends. Germline CDR1 LNHNV, CDR2 YYDKDF (reference sequence). The CDR3 extends over 15 amino acids. In DNA form, the CDR3 reads TGTGCCACCAGCAGAGATCAGGGTGGAGGAAACACCATATATTTT. Translated: CATSRDQGGGNTIYF.

The chain uses TRBV6-5 and TRBJ1-2; no reliable D call. This CDR3 spans 11 amino acids. CDR1 and CDR2 from the germline V gene are MNHEY and SVGAGI. V lost 6 bases, J lost 8 bases, and 10 bases lay in between. Written as DNA, the CDR3 is TGTGCCAGCAGGGGAGGAATCGGCTACACCTTC. Protein sequence: CASRGGIGYTF.

The CDR3 DNA reads as TGCAGCGTTGTAACACAGTCTCTCTCGGCAACCTACGAGCAGTACTTC. Amino acids: CSVVTQSLSATYEQYF. The V and J genes are TRBV29-1 and TRBJ2-7; D gene uncertain. The CDR3 runs to 16 residues. Germline V gives CDR1 SQVTM, CDR2 ANQGSEA. Trimming removed 4 bases from V and 2 bases from J, with 21 bases in between.

CDR3 sequence reads: CASTLLNEQFF. The CDR3 bases are TGTGCCAGCACTCTCTTAAATGAGCAGTTCTTC. The V gene is TRBV7-9, the J gene TRBJ2-1; D is undetermined. CDR1 and CDR2 from the germline V gene are SEHNR and FQNEAQ (reference sequence). The CDR3 runs to 11 residues. V lost 7 bases and J lost 7, with 8 bases in between. Full variable domain (missing parts from reference TRBV7-9 and TRBJ2-1): DTGVSQNPRHKITKRGQNVTFRCDPISEHNRLYWYRQTLGQGPEFLTYFQNEAQLEKSRLLSDRFSAERPKGSFSTLEIQRTEQGDSAMYLCASTLLNEQFFGPGTRLTVL.

The V and J genes are TRBV11-2 and TRBJ1-1; no definite D call. V lost 4 bases and J lost 8, with 14 bases in between. Looked up from germline, CDR1 is SGHAT and CDR2 is FQNNGV. This CDR3 contains 13 residues. The CDR3 DNA is TGTGCCAGCAGCTCGACCCTTGAGACAGAAGCTTTCTTT. It encodes CASSSTLETEAFF.